This T cell receptor beta chain was identified during a study of STAT5B mutations in CD4+ large granular lymphocyte leukemia. Overall study results and limits: No patients shared main leukemic clonotypes, though around 25% appeared at low frequency elsewhere. Compared with healthy controls (2/35), patient top clones favored TRBV06 (8/27).

This clone came up a few times. Its antigen remains unidentified. CDR1 is LNHNV, CDR2 YYDKDF, per germline (reference sequence). J gave up 0 bases and V 1 base, and 4 bases lay outside the gene matches. This CDR3 contains 16 residues. Control samples were healthy donors' buffy coats. Study processing details: The detection floor for productive clonotype frequency was 2.59 x 10-5. Sequencing was performed with immunoSEQ multiplex PCR; in TCRdb, only in-frame clones are kept and a portion is missing. For V, J and clone size, that table is used; D and trimming come from the DNA. This sample has 30,000 to 40,000 clones; roughly four fifths occur once, and the top ten carry roughly 2%.

The TCR originated in a human donor in good health. Input material: CD4+ T cells from blood buffy coats. The genes are TRBV15 and TRBJ2-7; TRBD2 matches 9 bases. The CDR3 DNA is TGTGCCACCAGCAGAGTTGGAGCGGGGGGCTCCTACGAGCAGTACTTC. Its protein product is CATSRVGAGGSYEQYF.